The rows below give T cell receptor beta chains drawn from one sample of a study of cytomegalovirus exposure and HLA in healthy donors. Sequenced by immunoSEQ multiplex PCR; TCRdb stores in-frame clones only, minus some. The sample records more than 120,000 clones, around 90% being singletons. Input material: PBMCs. The receptors originated from a man aged 18 to 29 in good health and CMV-seropositive. Each CDR3 is given with its conserved first and last residue. A D gene is named only where the DNA matches it firmly. Clone size is given for some rows only: seen once, a few or many times, or a class if the clone is expanded.

cdr3_nt	cdr3_aa	d_call	j_call	v_call	clone_size
TGTGCCAGCAGTCCCTCATACAGGGGAGATCAGCCCCAGCATTTT	CASSPSYRGDQPQHF	TRBD1	TRBJ1-5	TRBV28	-
TGTGCCAGCAGTAGGACAGGGGGAACTGAAGCTTTCTTT	CASSRTGGTEAFF	TRBD1	TRBJ1-1	TRBV28	once
TGTGCCACTCAGGGACAGGGTTTGATGGCTTTCTTT	CATQGQGLMAFF	TRBD1	TRBJ1-1	TRBV28	-
TGTGCCAGCTCGACAGGGACTAGCACAGATACGCAGTATTTT	CASSTGTSTDTQYF	-	TRBJ2-3	TRBV6-5	-
TGTGCCAGCAGGGGACAGGGTTCGGTTGGGGAAAAACTGTTTTTT	CASRGQGSVGEKLFF	TRBD1	TRBJ1-4	TRBV4-2	-
TGTGCCAGTAGTATCGGACTAGAGTACGAGCAGTACTTC	CASSIGLEYEQYF	TRBD2	TRBJ2-7	TRBV19	few
TGTGCCAGCAGTAAGAGGGTCGAGGAGACCCAGTACTTC	CASSKRVEETQYF	-	TRBJ2-5	TRBV11-2	-
TGCGCCAGCAGCCAAGTGGGGGGAGATACGCAGTATTTT	CASSQVGGDTQYF	-	TRBJ2-3	TRBV4-1	-
TGTGCCAGCAAAGGAGGGACGGAGACCCAGTACTTC	CASKGGTETQYF	-	TRBJ2-5	TRBV6-1	-
TGTGCCAGCAGCGTAGGCACAGGGGGCAAAGGCCACGAGCAGTACTTC	CASSVGTGGKGHEQYF	TRBD1	TRBJ2-7	TRBV9	-
TGTGCCAGCTCACCTGGGACTGCTGCCTCTGGATACACCATATATTTT	CASSPGTAASGYTIYF	-	TRBJ1-3	TRBV18	-
TGCGCCAGCAGCTTGGCCACCCTCGGCAATGAGCAGTTCTTC	CASSLATLGNEQFF	-	TRBJ2-1	TRBV5-1	-
TGTGCCAGTAGTATTGGAGGGGCCTATGGCTACACCTTC	CASSIGGAYGYTF	-	TRBJ1-2	TRBV19	-
TGTGCCAGCAGTTTTAGCGGGGGAGATCAGCCCCAGCATTTT	CASSFSGGDQPQHF	-	TRBJ1-5	TRBV27	-
TGTGCCAGCAGTTACGGGACAGGGTGGGAAGCTTTCTTT	CASSYGTGWEAFF	TRBD1	TRBJ1-1	TRBV6-5	once
TGTGCCAGCAGCTTAGTGTCAGGGGGAGGTCAGCCCCAGCATTTT	CASSLVSGGGQPQHF	TRBD1	TRBJ1-5	TRBV7-2	-
TGTGCCAGCAGTGCCCACAGGGGTGGTACTGAAGCTTTCTTT	CASSAHRGGTEAFF	TRBD1	TRBJ1-1	TRBV6-1	-
TGTGCCAGTAGTCCGTGGACAGGGACCGGGTTCTCACCCCTCCACTTT	CASSPWTGTGFSPLHF	TRBD1	TRBJ1-6	TRBV19	-
TGTGCCAGCAGCGTAGAAGCGGACAGTAACACTGAAGCTTTCTTT	CASSVEADSNTEAFF	-	TRBJ1-1	TRBV9	-
TGTGCCAGCAATGCCCAGAACAATCAGCCCCAGCATTTT	CASNAQNNQPQHF	-	TRBJ1-5	TRBV2	-